The next 5 T cell receptor beta chains were all read from a single sample in a study of blood T cell repertoires in COVID-19. Some clones are missing from TCRdb's copy, which holds only in-frame ones; the method was immunoSEQ multiplex PCR. The table records about 54,000 clones, over 75% of them present only once. Sequencing was performed on peripheral blood. These receptor sequences come from a human donor in a cohort sampled during active COVID-19.

V is TRBV29-1 and J is TRBJ2-2; 8 bases agree with TRBD2. The CDR3 consists of 15 residues. The junction had 8 bases not matched to a gene; V was cut back by 4 bases and J by 4 bases. Germline CDR1 reads SQVTM; CDR2 reads ANQGSEA. The CDR3 nucleotides read TGCAGCGTTGTTGGTAGCGGGGCCCCCACCGGGGAGCTGTTTTTT. It yields the protein CSVVGSGAPTGELFF.

The chain is built from TRBV12-5 and TRBJ2-1; 9 nucleotides align to TRBD2. Unmatched junction bases numbered 14, after V lost 0 bases and J lost 2 bases. The CDR3 loop spans 20 amino acids. Germline CDR1 is LGHNT and CDR2 is FRNRAP. CDR3 protein: CASGLVLGSGSTGAYNEQFF. CDR3 DNA sequence: TGTGCTAGTGGTTTGGTACTCGGTAGCGGGAGTACGGGGGCCTACAATGAGCAGTTCTTC.

The chain combines TRBV10-3 with TRBJ1-1; weak D call: TRBD1 (6 bases). Germline loops: CDR1 ENHRY, CDR2 SYGVKD. V lost 3 bases and J lost 6, with 14 bases in between. This CDR3 is 14 amino acids long. The CDR3 sequence: CAISESKQGSEAFF. CDR3 nucleotides: TGTGCCATCAGTGAATCCAAACAGGGCTCTGAAGCTTTCTTT.

The rearrangement joins TRBV20-1 to TRBJ1-2; no clear D gene. V dropped 6 bases and J dropped 4 bases, with 9 bases sitting between them. The germline CDR1 and CDR2 sequences are DFQATT and SNEGSKA (reference sequence). The CDR3 has 11 amino acids. The CDR3 here is CSAYESYGYTF. The CDR3 DNA is TGCAGTGCCTATGAGAGCTATGGCTACACCTTC.

V is TRBV30 and J is TRBJ1-2; 8 nucleotides agree with TRBD1. Germline CDR1 is GTSNPN and CDR2 is SVGIG (reference sequence). This CDR3 comprises 13 residues. The J segment lost 4 bases and the V segment lost 3 bases, leaving 4 bases of the junction unmatched. CDR3 DNA: TGTGCCTGGAGGGACAGGGCCAGCTATGGCTACACCTTC. Translated: CAWRDRASYGYTF.